These 4 T cell receptor beta chains came from one sample sequenced in a study of human T cells and chemical hapten exposure. Noted time point: patch test 2, 6 weeks after DPC sensitization. Treatment reported: therapeutic diphenylcyclopropenone sensitization with weekly scalp DPC. TCRdb independently ran MiXCR on the RACE reads; one entry per CDR3 protein. The sample yields a few hundred thousand distinct CDR3 sequences, about 6.3% seen once. The source was whole blood, collected in connection with sensitization to the hapten diphenylcyclopropenone (DPC). These receptors originate from a woman younger than 30 with alopecia areata. Some clones in this sample may be carry-over from other donors' samples.

At least ten counts were recorded for this clonotype. The chain recombines TRBV29-1 with TRBJ1-1; no clear D gene. In germline, CDR1 is SQVTM, CDR2 ANQGSEA. Trimming cost V 5 bases and J 0 bases, with 10 bases left between them. CDR3 length: 13 amino acids. CDR3 coding DNA: TGCAGCGTTAGGCGAAAACTGAACACTGAAGCTTTCTTT. Encoded protein: CSVRRKLNTEAFF.

This clonotype came up a few times. The chain recombines TRBV10-3 with TRBJ2-3; 13 bases fit TRBD2. Germline CDR1 ENHRY, CDR2 SYGVKD. The CDR3 runs 16 residues. The V and J ends lost 4 bases and 0 bases, in that order; junction bases with no gene match: 1. The CDR3 DNA follows: TGTGCCATCAGTGGGGGACTAGCGGGAAGCACAGATACGCAGTATTTT. Its translation: CAISGGLAGSTDTQYF.

This clonotype was seen a few times. V gene TRBV3-1 combines with J gene TRBJ1-1; D is ambiguous. The CDR3 sequence is 15 residues long. Germline V gene sequence: CDR1 LGHDT, CDR2 YNNKEL (reference sequence). Trimming shortened V by 2 bases and J by 6 bases, and 16 bases separated the two germline ends. CDR3 nucleotide sequence: TGTGCCAGCAGCCAAAGAGTTACCCCGGACGCTGAAGCTTTCTTT. Its translation is CASSQRVTPDAEAFF.

This clonotype has only a few counts. V is TRBV29-1 and J is TRBJ2-5; D not resolved. V lost 5 bases to trimming and J lost 5 bases, with 15 bases between them. This CDR3 is built from 13 residues. Germline values: CDR1 SQVTM, CDR2 ANQGSEA. CDR3 loop: CSVLRQTQETQYF. Written as DNA, the CDR3 is TGCAGCGTTTTAAGGCAGACCCAGGAGACCCAGTACTTC.